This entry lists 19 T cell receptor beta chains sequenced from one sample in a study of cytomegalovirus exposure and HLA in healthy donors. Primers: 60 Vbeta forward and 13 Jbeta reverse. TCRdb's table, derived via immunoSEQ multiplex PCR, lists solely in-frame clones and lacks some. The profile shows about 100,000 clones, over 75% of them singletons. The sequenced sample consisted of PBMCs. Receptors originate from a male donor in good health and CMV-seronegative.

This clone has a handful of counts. CDR3 region: CASSYYLQGSYEQYF. CDR3 DNA sequence: TGTGCCAGCAGTTACTATCTACAGGGCTCCTACGAGCAGTACTTC. The chain employs TRBV6-5 and TRBJ2-5, with D possibly being TRBD1 (6 bases). With the DNA end fitting TRBJ2-7 better, the J assignment may be wrong. Germline V gives CDR1 MNHEY, CDR2 SVGAGI. The CDR3 covers 15 residues.

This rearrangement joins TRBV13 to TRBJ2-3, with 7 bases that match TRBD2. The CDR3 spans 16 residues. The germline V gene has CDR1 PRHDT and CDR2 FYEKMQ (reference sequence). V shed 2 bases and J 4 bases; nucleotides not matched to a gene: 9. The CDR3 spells CASSLMSSGFSDTQYF. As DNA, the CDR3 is TGTGCCAGCAGCTTAATGTCTAGCGGATTCTCAGATACGCAGTATTTT.

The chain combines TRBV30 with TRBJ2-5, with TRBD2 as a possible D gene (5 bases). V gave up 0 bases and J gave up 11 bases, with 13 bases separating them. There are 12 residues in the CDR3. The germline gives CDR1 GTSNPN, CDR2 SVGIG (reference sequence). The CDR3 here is CAWSVRGWEQYF. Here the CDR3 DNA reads TGTGCCTGGAGTGTACGGGGTTGGGAGCAGTACTTC.

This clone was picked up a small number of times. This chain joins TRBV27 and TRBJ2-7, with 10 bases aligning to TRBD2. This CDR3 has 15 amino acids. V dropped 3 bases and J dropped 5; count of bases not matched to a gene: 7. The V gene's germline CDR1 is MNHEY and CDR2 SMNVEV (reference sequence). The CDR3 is CASSFLASGSNEQYF. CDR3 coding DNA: TGTGCCAGCAGTTTCTTGGCTAGCGGGAGTAACGAGCAGTACTTC.

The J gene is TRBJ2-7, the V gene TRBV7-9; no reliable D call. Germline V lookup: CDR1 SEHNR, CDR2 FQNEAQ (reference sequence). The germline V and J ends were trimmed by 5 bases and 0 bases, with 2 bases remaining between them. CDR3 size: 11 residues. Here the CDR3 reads CASSRSYEQYF. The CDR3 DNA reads TGTGCCAGCAGCCGCTCCTACGAGCAGTACTTC.

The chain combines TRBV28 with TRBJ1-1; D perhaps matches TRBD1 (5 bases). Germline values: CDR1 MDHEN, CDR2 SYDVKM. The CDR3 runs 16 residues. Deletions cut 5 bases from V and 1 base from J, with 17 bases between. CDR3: CASSPPLGQGNTEAFF. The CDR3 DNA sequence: TGTGCCAGCAGTCCCCCCCTAGGCCAGGGGAACACTGAAGCTTTCTTT.

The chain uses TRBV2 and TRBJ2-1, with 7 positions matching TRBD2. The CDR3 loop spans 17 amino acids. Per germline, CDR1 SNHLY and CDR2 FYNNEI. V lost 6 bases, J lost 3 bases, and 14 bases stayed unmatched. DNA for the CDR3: TGTGCCAGCAGGACTGGGCGTCGGGAGGTAAACTACAATGAGCAGTTCTTC. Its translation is CASRTGRREVNYNEQFF.

The CDR3 coding sequence is TGTGCCAGCAGCCAAAAAACAGGGTTAGCGGGATTGAACATTCAGTACTTC. As protein: CASSQKTGLAGLNIQYF. V gene TRBV4-2 combines with J gene TRBJ2-4; 8 nucleotides align to TRBD2. CDR3 length: 17 amino acids. Germline V gene lookup returns CDR1 LGHNA and CDR2 YNFKEQ. The V and J ends lost 2 bases and 7 bases, in that order; junction bases with no gene match: 13.

The CDR3 loop is CASSAQGATEAFF. In DNA form, the CDR3 reads TGTGCCAGCAGTGCGCAGGGGGCCACTGAAGCTTTCTTT. The gene calls are TRBV2 and TRBJ1-1, with 8 bases that match TRBD1. This CDR3 contains 13 residues. The ends lost 4 bases at V and 4 bases at J; junction bases unmatched: 2. Per germline, CDR1 SNHLY and CDR2 FYNNEI.

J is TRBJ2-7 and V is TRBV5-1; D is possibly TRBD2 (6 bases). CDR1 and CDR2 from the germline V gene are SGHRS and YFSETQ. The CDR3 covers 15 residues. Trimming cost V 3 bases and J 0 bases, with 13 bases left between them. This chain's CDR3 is CASSWEDSSSYEQYF. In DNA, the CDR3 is TGCGCCAGCAGCTGGGAGGACTCGAGCTCCTACGAGCAGTACTTC.

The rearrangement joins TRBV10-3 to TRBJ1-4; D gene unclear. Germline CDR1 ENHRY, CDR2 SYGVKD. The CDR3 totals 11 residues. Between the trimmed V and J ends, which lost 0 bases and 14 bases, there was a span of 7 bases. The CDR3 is CAISESRQLFF. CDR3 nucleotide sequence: TGTGCCATCAGTGAGTCGAGGCAGCTGTTTTTT.

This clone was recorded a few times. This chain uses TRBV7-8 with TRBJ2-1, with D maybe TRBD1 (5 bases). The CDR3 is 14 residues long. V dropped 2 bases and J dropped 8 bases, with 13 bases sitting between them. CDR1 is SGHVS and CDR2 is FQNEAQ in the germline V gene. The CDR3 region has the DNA TGTGCCAGCAGCTTATCCGACAGACTCGATGAGCAGTTCTTC. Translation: CASSLSDRLDEQFF.

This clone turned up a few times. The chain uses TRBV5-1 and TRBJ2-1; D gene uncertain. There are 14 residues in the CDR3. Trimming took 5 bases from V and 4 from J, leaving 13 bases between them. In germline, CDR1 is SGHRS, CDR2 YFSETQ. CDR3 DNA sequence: TGCGCCAGCAGGGGTATCCGAGCGTACAATGAGCAGTTCTTC. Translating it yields CASRGIRAYNEQFF.

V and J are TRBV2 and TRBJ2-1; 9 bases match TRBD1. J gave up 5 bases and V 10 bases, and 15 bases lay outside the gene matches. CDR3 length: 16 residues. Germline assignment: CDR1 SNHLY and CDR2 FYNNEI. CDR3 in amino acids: CATRIFRDRANNEQFF. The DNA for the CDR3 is TGTGCCACCCGGATTTTCCGGGACAGGGCGAACAATGAGCAGTTCTTC.

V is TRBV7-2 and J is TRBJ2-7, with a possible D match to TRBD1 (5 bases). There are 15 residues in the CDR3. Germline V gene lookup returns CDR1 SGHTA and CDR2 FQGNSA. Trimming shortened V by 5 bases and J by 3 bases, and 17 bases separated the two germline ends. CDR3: CASSPSRARDYEQYF. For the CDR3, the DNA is TGTGCCAGCAGCCCCTCCAGGGCAAGGGACTACGAGCAGTACTTC.

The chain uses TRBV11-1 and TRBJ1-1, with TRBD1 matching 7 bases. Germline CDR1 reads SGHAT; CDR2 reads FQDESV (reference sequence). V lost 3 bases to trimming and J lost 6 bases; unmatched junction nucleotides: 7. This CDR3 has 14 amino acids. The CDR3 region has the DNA TGTGCCAGCAGCTTGGAGACAGGGACGGCTGAAGCTTTCTTT. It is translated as CASSLETGTAEAFF.

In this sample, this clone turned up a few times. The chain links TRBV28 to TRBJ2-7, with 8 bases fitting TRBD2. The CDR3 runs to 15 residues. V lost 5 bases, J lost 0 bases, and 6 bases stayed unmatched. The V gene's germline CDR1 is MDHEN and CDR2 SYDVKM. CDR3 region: CASSGSGIVSYEQYF. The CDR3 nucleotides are TGTGCCAGCAGTGGTAGCGGGATCGTCTCCTACGAGCAGTACTTC.

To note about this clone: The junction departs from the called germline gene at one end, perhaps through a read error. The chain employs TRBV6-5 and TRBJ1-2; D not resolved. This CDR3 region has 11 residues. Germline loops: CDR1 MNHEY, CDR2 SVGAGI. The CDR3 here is CANSGGDGYTF. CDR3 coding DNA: TGTGCCAACAGTGGAGGTGATGGCTACACCTTC.

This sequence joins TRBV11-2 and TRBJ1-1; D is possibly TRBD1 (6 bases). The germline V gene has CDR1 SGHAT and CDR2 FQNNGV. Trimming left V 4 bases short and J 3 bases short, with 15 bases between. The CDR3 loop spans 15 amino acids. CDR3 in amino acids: CASSSLQGKYTEAFF. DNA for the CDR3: TGTGCCAGCAGCTCGTTGCAGGGGAAGTACACTGAAGCTTTCTTT.